This T cell receptor beta chain was sequenced during a study of T cells in Graves' hyperthyroidism and ophthalmopathy. J lost 0 bases, V lost 5 bases, and 10 bases had no gene match. Per the germline V gene, CDR1 is SQVTM and CDR2 is ANQGSEA. The CDR3 length is 16 residues. This clonotype was seen repeatedly, ten times or more. Its target is not known. The study's findings and limits: Within blood appeared most thyroid clonotypes that had expanded above 0.001. A model of 13 V-J features distinguished ophthalmopathy from stable hyperthyroidism.

Patients having uncontrolled infection, another autoimmune disease, pregnancy or lactation were not included. An approximately 10 ml volume of fresh peripheral blood provided the PBMCs. Researchers amplified the TCR beta CDR3 regions from RNA transcripts. Carried out on the TCR CDR3, a first-round RT-PCR used the HTBI primer set. From the multiplex PCR reads, TCRdb called clonotypes with MiXCR, one entry per CDR3 protein. The table has under 400,000 distinct CDR3 sequences, around 14% seen once; the top ten hold 9.2%. The material sequenced was blood. This chain uses TRBV29-1 with TRBJ2-1; 7 positions agree with TRBD2. The TCR originated in a woman younger than 35 with Graves' hyperthyroidism. DNA of the CDR3: TGCAGCGTTCTGGGAGGGGCCAGAAGCTCCTACAATGAGCAGTTCTTC. Translation: CSVLGGARSSYNEQFF.